These 27 T cell receptor beta chains were sequenced from one sample in a study of T-cell reconstitution after alpha-beta-depleted transplantation in children. Using unique molecular identifiers, the investigators prepared the TCRbeta library. TCRdb redid the calling of the PCR reads with MiXCR, one entry per CDR3 protein. The sample shows more than 200,000 distinct CDR3 sequences, 9% to 10% of them seen only once. The material sequenced was PBMCs from the stem cell graft donor, taken from the stem cell graft. The receptors originated from a human donor who donated a stem cell graft to a child with SCID.

This clonotype was seen repeatedly, ten times or more. The J gene is TRBJ2-5, the V gene TRBV9, with 7 bases lining up with TRBD1. Germline loops: CDR1 SGDLS, CDR2 YYNGEE. CDR3 length: 15 amino acids. With V trimmed by 4 bases and J by 5 bases, 11 bases remained unmatched. CDR3 protein: CASSIRQGPTETQYF. The CDR3 region has the DNA TGTGCCAGCAGCATAAGACAGGGCCCCACTGAGACCCAGTACTTC.

This clonotype has ten or more counts. The chain uses TRBV5-1 and TRBJ2-3; 7 bases are shared with TRBD2. V lost 0 bases, J lost 2 bases, and 6 bases stayed unmatched. This CDR3 is 16 amino acids long. Germline CDR1 SGHRS, CDR2 YFSETQ. The CDR3 bases are TGCGCCAGCAGCTTGGGGTCTAGCGGTTCCACAGATACGCAGTATTTT. This encodes CASSLGSSGSTDTQYF.

This clonotype was seen ten or more times. The V gene is TRBV2, the J gene TRBJ2-1; 9 nucleotides line up with TRBD1. The CDR3 has 14 amino acids. Germline trimming cut 5 bases from V and 9 bases from J; bases unmatched to any gene: 8. Germline CDR1 and CDR2: SNHLY and FYNNEI. CDR3 DNA: TGTGCCAGCAGTTGGGACAGGGACAGCGGTGAGCAGTTCTTC. Its protein product is CASSWDRDSGEQFF.

This clonotype was found many times. V and J are TRBV6-5 and TRBJ1-1, with D maybe TRBD1 (5 bases). V lost 6 bases to trimming and J lost 9 bases, with 11 bases between them. CDR1 and CDR2 from the germline V gene are MNHEY and SVGAGI. The length of the CDR3 is 11 residues. The CDR3 loop is CASSQGRKAFF. CDR3 coding DNA: TGTGCCAGCAGCCAGGGACGGAAAGCTTTCTTT.

This clonotype was observed many times. The chain is built from TRBV5-1 and TRBJ1-1, with D possibly being TRBD1 (5 bases). From germline, CDR1 is SGHRS and CDR2 YFSETQ. The CDR3 consists of 13 residues. V was pared by 3 bases and J by 4 bases, with 10 bases between. The CDR3 region is CASSSGPTTEAFF. The DNA for the CDR3 is TGCGCCAGCAGCTCGGGACCGACCACTGAAGCTTTCTTT.

This clonotype was detected only a few times. V gene TRBV28 combines with J gene TRBJ1-2; 8 bases map to TRBD1. There are 14 residues in the CDR3. J was trimmed by 0 bases and V by 5 bases; bases with no gene match: 2. CDR1 is MDHEN, CDR2 SYDVKM, per germline. The DNA for the CDR3 is TGTGCCAGCAGTGGACAGGGCCCTAACTATGGCTACACCTTC. It specifies CASSGQGPNYGYTF.

V and J are TRBV6-5 and TRBJ2-7; tentatively, D is TRBD1 (6 bases). CDR1 and CDR2 from the germline V gene are MNHEY and SVGAGI. Trimming stripped 8 bases from V and 3 bases from J, with 11 bases between. The CDR3 length is 12 residues. The CDR3 protein is CASGTQYYEQYF. Written as DNA, the CDR3 is TGTGCCAGCGGGACACAATACTACGAGCAGTACTTC.

The sample holds many counts of this clonotype. The CDR3 loop reads CASSPRTGGTTEAFF. CDR3 bases: TGTGCCAGCAGCCCTCGGACAGGGGGGACCACTGAAGCTTTCTTT. The chain joins TRBV5-6 to TRBJ1-1; 10 bases map to TRBD1. The trim removed 4 bases at V and 4 bases at J, leaving 7 bases unmatched. The CDR3 has 15 amino acids. Looked up from germline, CDR1 is SGHDT and CDR2 is YYEEEE.

This clonotype was detected ten times or more. The rearrangement uses TRBV9 and TRBJ2-1; D perhaps matches TRBD1 (5 bases). This CDR3 spans 15 amino acids. Deletions cut 3 bases from V and 4 bases from J, with 14 bases between. Per germline, CDR1 SGDLS and CDR2 YYNGEE. CDR3 loop: CASSALDKEYNEQFF. CDR3 coding DNA: TGTGCCAGCAGCGCCCTGGACAAGGAATACAATGAGCAGTTCTTC.

There are many counts of this clonotype. The V and J genes are TRBV20-1 and TRBJ2-2; D is undetermined. Trimming left V 0 bases short and J 6 bases short, with 14 bases between. The germline CDR1 and CDR2 sequences are DFQATT and SNEGSKA (reference sequence). The CDR3 is made up of 15 amino acids. CDR3 in amino acids: CSARERTTESGELFF. Here the CDR3 DNA reads TGCAGTGCTAGAGAAAGAACGACCGAGTCCGGGGAGCTGTTTTTT.

This clonotype has a count of ten or more. V and J are TRBV20-1 and TRBJ2-2; the match to TRBD2 covers 14 bases. CDR3 length equals 16 residues. J was trimmed by 6 bases and V by 4 bases; bases with no gene match: 7. Germline assignment: CDR1 DFQATT and CDR2 SNEGSKA (reference sequence). The CDR3, as DNA: TGCAGTGCTACTAGGGGACTAGCGGGGGAGCCCGGGGAGCTGTTTTTT. It yields the protein CSATRGLAGEPGELFF.

This clonotype was observed once. The CDR3, as DNA: TGTGCCAGCATAAGGGGGGGACAGGGGTACAATGAGCAGTTCTTC. Amino acids: CASIRGGQGYNEQFF. This sequence joins TRBV28 and TRBJ2-1, with 10 bases matching TRBD1. Germline loops: CDR1 MDHEN, CDR2 SYDVKM. After removal of 7 bases from V and 4 bases from J, the junction contained 7 bases not matched to a gene. CDR3 length equals 15 residues.

The chain couples TRBV7-9 to TRBJ1-2, with 9 bases fitting TRBD1. Germline V lookup: CDR1 SEHNR, CDR2 FQNEAQ (reference sequence). The junction had 5 bases not matched to a gene; V was cut back by 5 bases and J by 7 bases. The CDR3 has 13 residues. CDR3 sequence reads: CASSGQGQRGYTF. Written as DNA, the CDR3 is TGTGCCAGCAGCGGACAGGGGCAGCGTGGCTACACCTTC.

This clonotype came up many times. The junction departs from germline at one end; a sequencing error may be responsible. The chain combines TRBV5-1 with TRBJ1-1; D is possibly TRBD1 (6 bases). Per the germline V gene, CDR1 is SGHRS and CDR2 is YFSETQ. The CDR3 sequence is 14 residues long. CDR3: CASNLGHLNTEAFF. The CDR3 DNA reads TGCGCCAGCAACTTGGGACACCTGAACACTGAAGCTTTCTTT.

This clonotype occurred many times. The V gene is TRBV25-1, the J gene TRBJ1-4; perhaps TRBD1 as D (6 bases). From germline, CDR1 is MGHDK and CDR2 SYGVNS. Trimming took 5 bases from V and 3 from J, leaving 13 bases between them. The CDR3 contains 15 residues. CDR3 loop: CASSKRGTANEKLFF. The CDR3 DNA reads as TGTGCCAGCAGTAAAAGGGGGACGGCTAATGAAAAACTGTTTTTT.

This clonotype was detected a few times. The chain uses TRBV12-3 or TRBV12-4 and TRBJ1-2; D uncertain. Trimming took off 3 bases at V and 8 bases at J, with 16 bases between the two ends. The CDR3 length is 14 residues. The chain's CDR3 is CASSFAAHAPGYTF. CDR3 nucleotide sequence: TGTGCCAGCAGTTTTGCCGCTCACGCCCCAGGCTACACCTTC.

The sample holds many counts of this clonotype. The chain has TRBV29-1 and TRBJ2-1; D remains ambiguous. This CDR3 contains 12 residues. Germline loops: CDR1 SQVTM, CDR2 ANQGSEA. V was cut by 6 bases and J by 8 bases, with 14 bases left in between. CDR3 in amino acids: CSVTPGRDEQFF. The CDR3 coding sequence is TGCAGCGTCACCCCCGGGCGAGATGAGCAGTTCTTC.

The sample holds many counts of this clonotype. The V and J genes are TRBV5-6 and TRBJ2-2, with TRBD1 matching over 12 bases. The length of the CDR3 is 17 residues. From germline, CDR1 is SGHDT and CDR2 YYEEEE. Trimming removed 5 bases from V and 5 bases from J; junction bases left unmatched: 10. The CDR3 DNA sequence: TGTGCCAGCAGTTCTCTGGGACAGGGGGCGTATACCGGGGAGCTGTTTTTT. This sequence encodes CASSSLGQGAYTGELFF.

At least ten counts were recorded for this clonotype. V usage is TRBV7-9 and J usage is TRBJ1-5, with D maybe TRBD1 (6 bases). Trimming cost V 3 bases and J 7 bases, with 13 bases left between them. CDR1 and CDR2 (germline): SEHNR, FQNEAQ (reference sequence). The CDR3 covers 14 residues. For the CDR3, the DNA is TGTGCCAGCAGCTTTACAGGGTCCGGACAGCCCCAGCATTTT. Protein product: CASSFTGSGQPQHF.

This clonotype was observed many times. V and J are TRBV2 and TRBJ2-6; 9 bases fit TRBD1. Germline V gene sequence: CDR1 SNHLY, CDR2 FYNNEI. Trimming removed 7 bases from V and 0 bases from J; junction bases left unmatched: 4. This CDR3 spans 16 amino acids. The chain's CDR3 is CASIRDRVSGANVLTF. The DNA for the CDR3 is TGTGCCAGCATCCGGGACAGGGTCTCTGGGGCCAACGTCCTGACTTTC.

The CDR3 protein is CASSFGTAINPPPNEKLFF. CDR3 DNA sequence: TGTGCCAGCAGCTTCGGGACCGCGATCAACCCTCCGCCTAATGAAAAACTGTTTTTT. This chain uses TRBV11-1 with TRBJ1-4; a possible D gene is TRBD1 (5 bases). Trimming stripped 3 bases from V and 3 bases from J, with 23 bases between. CDR1 and CDR2 from the germline V gene are SGHAT and FQDESV (reference sequence). There are 19 residues in the CDR3.

This clonotype was seen at least ten times. The chain is built from TRBV4-2 and TRBJ1-2; no firm D call. The CDR3 spans 13 residues. CDR1 and CDR2 (germline): LGHNA, YNFKEQ. Deletions cut 5 bases from V and 8 bases from J, with 15 bases between. The CDR3 DNA reads as TGTGCCAGCAGCGAGGGTAGGGTGAACGGCTACACCTTC. Translation gives CASSEGRVNGYTF.

A word on this clonotype: A much larger clone differs by one base, so this may be a read error. The gene calls are TRBV12-3 or TRBV12-4 and TRBJ2-2; 7 nucleotides match TRBD2. The J segment lost 6 bases and the V segment lost 8 bases, leaving 9 bases of the junction unmatched. The CDR3 runs 14 residues. The CDR3 loop reads CASGRGLEAGELFF. The DNA of the CDR3 is TGTGCCAGCGGCCGCGGACTAGAGGCCGGGGAGCTGTTTTTT.

Many counts were recorded for this clonotype. The V and J genes are TRBV20-1 and TRBJ2-5; D unclear. CDR3 size: 12 residues. Germline CDR1 is DFQATT and CDR2 is SNEGSKA (reference sequence). The germline V and J ends were trimmed by 3 bases and 4 bases, with 9 bases remaining between them. The CDR3 protein is CSASGSPETQYF. CDR3 bases: TGCAGTGCTAGTGGTTCGCCAGAGACCCAGTACTTC.

This clonotype was seen ten or more times. The chain is built from TRBV11-2 and TRBJ1-3; D gene unclear. Trimming shortened V by 3 bases and J by 8 bases, and 8 bases separated the two germline ends. The CDR3 sequence is 12 residues long. CDR1 and CDR2 (germline): SGHAT, FQNNGV. The CDR3 DNA reads as TGTGCCAGCAGCTTGGACGAAGACACCATATATTTT. It is translated as CASSLDEDTIYF.

As concerns this clonotype: Germline is not matched at one junction end, which may reflect a read error. This chain links TRBV11-1 with TRBJ2-3, with D hard to call. CDR1 SGHAT and CDR2 FQDESV come from the germline V gene (reference sequence). There are 12 residues in the CDR3. CDR3 loop: CASGLEGDTQYF. The CDR3 nucleotides are TGTGCCAGCGGCTTAGAAGGAGATACGCAGTATTTT.

This clonotype was found many times. The chain couples TRBV12-3 or TRBV12-4 to TRBJ1-2; D gene uncertain. The V end lost 5 bases, the J end lost 8 bases, and 9 bases lay between the germline ends. The CDR3 runs 11 residues. The DNA of the CDR3 is TGTGCCAGCAGTATGTCGAGGGGCTACACCTTC. It specifies CASSMSRGYTF.